These 8 T cell receptor beta chains came from one sample sequenced in a study of blood T cell repertoires in COVID-19. The data were produced by immunoSEQ multiplex PCR, yet TCRdb's version contains in-frame clones alone and is incomplete. This table has around 65,000 clones, more than 75% appearing once. Sample: peripheral blood. All receptors come from a human donor in a cohort sampled during active COVID-19.

The genes are TRBV2 and TRBJ1-5; TRBD1 matches 9 bases. J gave up 4 bases and V 6 bases, and 1 base lay outside the gene matches. The CDR3 consists of 13 residues. Germline lookup yields CDR1 SNHLY and CDR2 FYNNEI. In DNA form, the CDR3 reads TGTGCCAGCAGGGGACAGGGTAATCAGCCCCAGCATTTT. It codes for CASRGQGNQPQHF.

The V gene is TRBV6-6, the J gene TRBJ2-1; 10 bases agree with TRBD2. Germline V gene data show CDR1 as MNHNY and CDR2 as SVGAGI (reference sequence). With V trimmed by 5 bases and J by 9 bases, 1 base remained unmatched. The CDR3 loop spans 12 amino acids. The CDR3 region has the DNA TGTGCCAGCAGTATAGCGGGAGGTGAGCAGTTCTTC. It translates to CASSIAGGEQFF.

Only one count was recorded for this clone. V usage is TRBV7-3 and J usage is TRBJ2-6, with 9 bases identical to TRBD2. The CDR3 sequence is 19 residues long. From germline, CDR1 is SGHTA and CDR2 FQGTGA. The ends lost 5 bases at V and 0 bases at J; junction bases unmatched: 11. The chain's CDR3 is CASSPHSGGPPSGANVLTF. CDR3 nucleotide sequence: TGTGCCAGCAGCCCTCATAGCGGGGGCCCACCCTCTGGGGCCAACGTCCTGACTTTC.

The rearrangement links TRBV18 to TRBJ2-1, with 7 bases aligning to TRBD2. V lost 2 bases, J lost 6 bases, and 7 bases stayed unmatched. CDR3 length equals 15 residues. Germline CDR1 and CDR2: KGHSH and LQKENI. CDR3 in amino acids: CASSPTLAEGNEQFF. The CDR3, as DNA: TGTGCCAGCTCACCAACTCTAGCGGAGGGCAATGAGCAGTTCTTC.

The V and J genes are TRBV7-9 and TRBJ1-2, with 10 bases identical to TRBD1. V lost 3 bases, J lost 2 bases, and 6 bases stayed unmatched. Germline V lookup: CDR1 SEHNR, CDR2 FQNEAQ (reference sequence). This CDR3 spans 16 amino acids. CDR3 DNA: TGTGCCAGCAGCTTGACCCGGGACAGGGGAAACTATGGCTACACCTTC. Protein product: CASSLTRDRGNYGYTF.

In this sample, this clone turned up once. This CDR3 is CASSLYYEQFF. DNA for the CDR3: TGTGCCAGCAGCCTCTATTACGAGCAGTTCTTC. This rearrangement joins TRBV14 to TRBJ2-1; the D is unclear. The CDR3 is made up of 11 amino acids. V was shortened by 4 bases and J by 10 bases, with 8 bases between the two germline ends. Germline V gene data show CDR1 as SGHDN and CDR2 as FVKESK.

The V and J genes are TRBV7-2 and TRBJ1-6, with D possibly being TRBD1 (5 bases). V dropped 2 bases and J dropped 9 bases, with 8 bases sitting between them. The length of the CDR3 is 13 residues. CDR1 and CDR2 from the germline V gene are SGHTA and FQGNSA. CDR3 amino acids: CASSLWGGSPLHF. CDR3 coding DNA: TGTGCCAGCAGCTTATGGGGGGGTTCACCCCTCCACTTT.

The chain is built from TRBV9 and TRBJ2-1; TRBD2 matches 10 bases. The germline CDR1 and CDR2 sequences are SGDLS and YYNGEE. The CDR3 runs to 13 residues. J was trimmed by 13 bases and V by 7 bases; bases with no gene match: 11. CDR3 nucleotides: TGTGCCAGCCAGGGACTAGCGAGCAGGCGTCAGTTCTTC. Its protein is CASQGLASRRQFF.